These T cell receptor beta chains were read from a single sample in a study of Ad26.COV2.S vaccination and SARS-CoV-2 variants. Produced via immunoSEQ multiplex PCR; TCRdb's table is partial and in-frame only. The sample includes around 450,000 clones, about nine tenths of them seen just once. The material sequenced was peripheral blood, taken in a trial of Ad26.COV2.S vaccine versus placebo. The receptors originated from a person aged 18-60 years who received the Ad26.COV2.S COVID-19 vaccine or a placebo. Both conserved end residues are part of each CDR3. D genes are given only for firm matches. Clone size is stated in some rows and not others, as once, few, many or a class when expanded.

cdr3_nt cdr3_aa j_call clone_size v_call d_call
TGTGCCACCAGTGCAGCGGACAGGCAAGAGACCCAGTACTTC CATSAADRQETQYF TRBJ2-5 . TRBV24-1 TRBD1
TGTGCCAGCAGCGTTAGACAGGGCACTGAAGCTTTCTTT CASSVRQGTEAFF TRBJ1-1 . TRBV7-8 TRBD1
TGCGCCAGCAGCCAAGATCCCCGGGGGGGGGCGAACACCGGGGAGCTGTTTTTT CASSQDPRGGANTGELFF TRBJ2-2 . TRBV4-1 TRBD2
TGTGCCAGCAGCGTTAGCGGGGGGAACACCGGGGAGCTGTTTTTT CASSVSGGNTGELFF TRBJ2-2 few TRBV9 TRBD2
TGCGCCAGCAGCCAATCGGCCAGCGGACTCTACGAGCAGTACTTC CASSQSASGLYEQYF TRBJ2-7 . TRBV4-1 .
TGTGCCAGTAGTATGGCTGCGGGAGGATACCAAGAGACCCAGTACTTC CASSMAAGGYQETQYF TRBJ2-5 . TRBV19 TRBD2
TGTGCCAGCAGTTCCACAGGGGTTTTGGGCGGTACGCAGTATTTT CASSSTGVLGGTQYF TRBJ2-3 . TRBV28 TRBD1
TGCGCCAGCAGCTCCCATACGGAGGGGGCGGGTTACACCGGGGAGCTGTTTTTT CASSSHTEGAGYTGELFF TRBJ2-2 . TRBV5-1 .
TGTGCCAGTAGCTCCGGCGGGACTAGCGGGAAAGATACGCAGTATTTT CASSSGGTSGKDTQYF TRBJ2-3 . TRBV19 TRBD2
TGTGCCAGCAGCAAAGGACGGTCACATTTCCTCCACTTT CASSKGRSHFLHF TRBJ1-6 . TRBV11-1 .
TGTGCCAGCAAGGAGGGCCCGAACACCGGGGAGCTGTTTTTT CASKEGPNTGELFF TRBJ2-2 . TRBV7-2 .
TGTGCCAGCAGTTTGGGAATAACAGGGGAGCAGTACTTC CASSLGITGEQYF TRBJ2-7 . TRBV12-3/TRBV12-4 .
TGTGCCAGCACGCTCACAGGGGCAAGGGGCGAAAAACTGTTTTTT CASTLTGARGEKLFF TRBJ1-4 . TRBV7-2 TRBD1
TGTGCCAGCAGCCGGCCCGGACGGTCCTACGAGCAGTACTTC CASSRPGRSYEQYF TRBJ2-7 once TRBV28 .
TGTGCCAGCAGCTTCAGCGGGAGAGTGGCGGATACGCAGTATTTT CASSFSGRVADTQYF TRBJ2-3 . TRBV5-4 TRBD2
TGTGCCAGCAGTTACTCCACGGGGAATGAGCAGTTCTTC CASSYSTGNEQFF TRBJ2-1 . TRBV6-5 .
TGCGCCAGCAGCCAAGTAGGACAGGGGGCGGCTGGCGGGGAGCTGTTTTTT CASSQVGQGAAGGELFF TRBJ2-2 . TRBV4-1 TRBD1
TGTGCCAGCCGTAATGCAGGGGCCACTGAAGCTTTCTTT CASRNAGATEAFF TRBJ1-1 . TRBV6-5 .
TGTGCCAGCTCACTAGACTCCCACAATGAGCAGTTCTTC CASSLDSHNEQFF TRBJ2-1 . TRBV6-6 .
TGCGCCAGCAGGGGGGGTTTTTGGCGGGAGGGCCCCTACGAGCAGTACTTC CASRGGFWREGPYEQYF TRBJ2-7 . TRBV10-1 TRBD2
TGCGCCAGCAGCCAAGAGTGGGGGGAGGGCTCTGAGGAGACCCAGTACTTC CASSQEWGEGSEETQYF TRBJ2-5 . TRBV4-3 TRBD2
TGTGCCAGCAGGGGGAAGGAGGGCAATACGCAGTATTTT CASRGKEGNTQYF TRBJ2-3 once TRBV11-2 .
TGTGCCAGACTAGGGATGTCCTATGGCTACACCTTC CARLGMSYGYTF TRBJ1-2 . TRBV2 .
TGCGCCAGCAGCTTGGGCGGACAGACCAACTATGGCTACACCTTC CASSLGGQTNYGYTF TRBJ1-2 . TRBV5-1 .
TGCAGTGCTAGGCCAGGGGAGACCCAGTACTTC CSARPGETQYF TRBJ2-5 . TRBV20-1 .
TGTGCCAGCAGCTTACAGGGGCCTACCGGGGAGCTGTTTTTT CASSLQGPTGELFF TRBJ2-2 . TRBV5-6 TRBD1
TGTGCCAGCTCACTCCCTGACAGGGGGCTTAATGGCTACACCTTC CASSLPDRGLNGYTF TRBJ1-2 . TRBV18 TRBD1
TGTGCCAGCAGTGAAGGGGTCGCCCGCTACACCTTC CASSEGVARYTF TRBJ1-2 . TRBV2 .
TGTGCCAGCAGACCGGGACAGGTTGGAAACACCATATATTTT CASRPGQVGNTIYF TRBJ1-3 . TRBV2 TRBD1
TGCGCCAGCAGCCAGGATTACGAGCAGTACTTC CASSQDYEQYF TRBJ2-7 . TRBV5-1 .
TGTGCCAGCAATGCTGCAGGGGGTAATTCACCCCTCCACTTT CASNAAGGNSPLHF TRBJ1-6 many TRBV6-5 TRBD1
TGTGCCACCAGTGACCCGGACAGGGGCACTGAAGCTTTCTTT CATSDPDRGTEAFF TRBJ1-1 . TRBV24-1 TRBD1
TGTGCCAGTAGTTTGCGGGAGGTCCGGGACACTGAAGCTTTCTTT CASSLREVRDTEAFF TRBJ1-1 . TRBV19 .
TGTGCCAGCAGCCCGAGGAGCGGGGAGCTGTTTTTT CASSPRSGELFF TRBJ2-2 . TRBV12-3/TRBV12-4 .
TGCGCCAGCAGCTTCGCCGGTAATAATGAAAAACTGTTTTTT CASSFAGNNEKLFF TRBJ1-4 . TRBV5-1 .
TGTGCCATCAGCCAGACAGGGGAAAGCAATCAGCCCCAGCATTTT CAISQTGESNQPQHF TRBJ1-5 few TRBV10-3 TRBD1
TGTGCCTGGAGCCCTCGGACTAGCGGGAGGTACGAGCAGTACTTC CAWSPRTSGRYEQYF TRBJ2-7 . TRBV30 TRBD2
TGTGCCAGCAGCTTTGGAATAGGGACTAGCGGGAGTGGGGAGACCCAGTACTTC CASSFGIGTSGSGETQYF TRBJ2-5 . TRBV7-9 TRBD2
TGTGCCAGCACCCCAAAGGGGGTAGCCCACACCAATGAGCAGTTCTTC CASTPKGVAHTNEQFF TRBJ2-1 . TRBV6-4 .
TGTGCCAGCTCACCCATGGATATGTCCTACGAGCAGTACTTC CASSPMDMSYEQYF TRBJ2-7 . TRBV18 .